The sequence of this TCR beta chain was determined in a study of T cell repertoires in cytomegalovirus infection. The CDR3 extends over 16 amino acids. Trimming removed 3 bases at V and 12 bases at J, with 24 bases between. A remark on this clonotype: Its target is unknown.

Each CDR3 protein gets one entry after TCRdb re-called the reads with MiXCR. The repertoire includes approximately 990,000 distinct CDR3 sequences, approximately 30% of them detected once, and around 15% sits in the top ten. The TCR was taken from a human donor in good health (CMV status not recorded). Some clones in this sample may be carry-over from other donors' samples. Sequenced material: cultured CD8+ T cells from PBMCs, taken from culture after CMV antigen stimulation. V gene TRBV12-3 or TRBV12-4 combines with J gene TRBJ2-1, with D possibly TRBD2 on 5 matching bases. The CDR3 loop reads CASSFRVASRGYGQFF. The CDR3 region has the DNA TGTGCCAGCAGTTTTAGGGTTGCGTCTCGGGGATATGGGCAGTTCTTC.